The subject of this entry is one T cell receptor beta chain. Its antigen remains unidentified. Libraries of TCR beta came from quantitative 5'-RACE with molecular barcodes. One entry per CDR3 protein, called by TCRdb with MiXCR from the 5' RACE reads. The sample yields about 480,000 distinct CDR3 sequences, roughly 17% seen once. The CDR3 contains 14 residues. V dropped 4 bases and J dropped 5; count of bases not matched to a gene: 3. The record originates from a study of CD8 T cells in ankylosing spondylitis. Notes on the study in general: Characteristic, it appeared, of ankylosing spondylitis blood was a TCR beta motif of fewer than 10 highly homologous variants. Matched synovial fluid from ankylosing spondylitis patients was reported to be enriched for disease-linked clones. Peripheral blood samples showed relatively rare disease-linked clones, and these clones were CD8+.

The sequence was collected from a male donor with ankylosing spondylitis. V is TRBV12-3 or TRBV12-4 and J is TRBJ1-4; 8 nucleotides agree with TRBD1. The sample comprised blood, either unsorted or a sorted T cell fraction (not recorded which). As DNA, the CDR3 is TGTGCCAGCAGTTGGACAGGGAGAAATGAAAAACTGTTTTTT. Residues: CASSWTGRNEKLFF.